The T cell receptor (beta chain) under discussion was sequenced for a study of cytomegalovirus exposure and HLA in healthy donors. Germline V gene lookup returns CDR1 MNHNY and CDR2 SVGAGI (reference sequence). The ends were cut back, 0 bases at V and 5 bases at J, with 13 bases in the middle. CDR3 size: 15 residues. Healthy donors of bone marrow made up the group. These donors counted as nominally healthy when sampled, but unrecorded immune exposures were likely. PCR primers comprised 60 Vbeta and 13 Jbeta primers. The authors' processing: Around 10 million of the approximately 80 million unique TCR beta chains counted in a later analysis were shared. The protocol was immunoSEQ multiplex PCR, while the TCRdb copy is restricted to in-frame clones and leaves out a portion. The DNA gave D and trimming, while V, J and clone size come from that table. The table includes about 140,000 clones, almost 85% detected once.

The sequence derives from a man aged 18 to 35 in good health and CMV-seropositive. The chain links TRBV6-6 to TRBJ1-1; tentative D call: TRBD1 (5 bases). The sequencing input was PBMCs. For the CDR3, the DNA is TGTGCCAGCAGTTACTCGAGGCAGCAGGGAACTGAAGCTTTCTTT. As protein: CASSYSRQQGTEAFF.